These 18 T cell receptor beta chains share one sample of origin, sequenced in a study of PD-L1 blockade in urothelial cancer. Indicated time point: pretreatment peripheral blood. Libraries were prepared by immunoSEQ multiplex PCR; TCRdb keeps only in-frame clonotypes and omits some of them. The sample yields about 50,000 clones, approximately 79% seen once. The sequenced sample was PBMCs, obtained around atezolizumab (anti-PD-L1) treatment. The receptors stem from a man aged 70 or older with urothelial cancer.

This clone came up a few times. Other nucleotide sequences from this sample produce the same CDR3. This chain uses TRBV4-3 with TRBJ1-2, with D tentatively TRBD1 (6 bases). The ends were cut back, 0 bases at V and 2 bases at J, with 10 bases in the middle. The CDR3 loop spans 15 amino acids. CDR1 LGHNA and CDR2 YSLEER come from the germline V gene. CDR3 region: CASSQDNRANYGYTF. The CDR3 DNA reads TGCGCCAGCAGCCAAGATAACAGGGCAAACTATGGCTACACCTTC.

The chain recombines TRBV19 with TRBJ1-5; possible D gene TRBD1, 5 bases. The length of the CDR3 is 15 residues. Trimming took off 5 bases at V and 2 bases at J, with 13 bases between the two ends. Germline CDR1 and CDR2: LNHDA and SQIVND (reference sequence). This chain's CDR3 is CASSGQGSRNQPQHF. CDR3 coding DNA: TGTGCCAGTAGTGGCCAGGGTTCCCGCAATCAGCCCCAGCATTTT.

The rearrangement links TRBV27 to TRBJ1-6, with TRBD1 matching 7 bases. Looked up from germline, CDR1 is MNHEY and CDR2 is SMNVEV (reference sequence). The CDR3 contains 20 residues. J was trimmed by 0 bases and V by 6 bases; bases with no gene match: 17. The CDR3 protein is CASSLTGRQGVSSYNSPLHF. CDR3 nucleotides: TGTGCCAGCAGCTTGACTGGGAGGCAGGGGGTTAGCTCCTATAATTCACCCCTCCACTTT.

This clone was observed a single time. V and J are TRBV13 and TRBJ2-1; D is undetermined. There are 16 residues in the CDR3. V lost 3 bases and J lost 7, with 19 bases in between. Germline values: CDR1 PRHDT, CDR2 FYEKMQ (reference sequence). The chain's CDR3 is CASSFASIAEVNEQFF. The CDR3 DNA reads as TGTGCCAGCAGCTTCGCCTCAATAGCTGAAGTTAATGAGCAGTTCTTC.

The V and J genes are TRBV20-1 and TRBJ2-7, with no clear D. Germline V gene data show CDR1 as DFQATT and CDR2 as SNEGSKA (reference sequence). The CDR3 sequence is 11 residues long. Deletions cut 0 bases from V and 7 bases from J, with 7 bases between. The chain's CDR3 is CSARDQMEQYF. CDR3 nucleotides: TGCAGTGCTAGAGACCAGATGGAGCAGTACTTC.

The rearrangement links TRBV7-8 to TRBJ2-7, with D hard to call. This CDR3 has 14 amino acids. V lost 3 bases to trimming and J lost 0 bases, with 9 bases between them. Germline loops: CDR1 SGHVS, CDR2 FQNEAQ. This CDR3 is CASSFGRFSYEQYF. CDR3 bases: TGTGCCAGCAGCTTTGGGCGCTTCTCCTACGAGCAGTACTTC.

The gene calls are TRBV7-2 and TRBJ2-4; a weak D match, TRBD2 (6 bases). Germline CDR1 reads SGHTA; CDR2 reads FQGNSA. The germline V and J ends were trimmed by 1 base and 9 bases, with 13 bases remaining between them. The CDR3 consists of 14 residues. CDR3 protein: CASSLGAGRGIQYF. CDR3 in DNA: TGTGCCAGCAGCTTAGGTGCAGGGCGGGGCATTCAGTACTTC. Drawing the rest from reference TRBV7-2 and TRBJ2-4, the complete variable domain is GAGVSQSPSNKVTEKGKDVELRCDPISGHTALYWYRQSLGQGLEFLIYFQGNSAPDKSGLPSDRFSAERTGGSVSTLTIQRTQQEDSAVYLCASSLGAGRGIQYFGAGTRLSVL.

This clone was observed a single time. The CDR3 bases are TGTGCCAGTAGGCCCACCAGGGTAGTGAACACTGAAGCTTTCTTT. The encoded protein is CASRPTRVVNTEAFF. The V gene is TRBV19, the J gene TRBJ1-1; D is possibly TRBD1 (5 bases). V was shortened by 6 bases and J by 0 bases, with 14 bases between the two germline ends. The CDR3 loop spans 15 amino acids. Germline loops: CDR1 LNHDA, CDR2 SQIVND (reference sequence).

This clone has a single count. V is TRBV7-2 and J is TRBJ2-5, with D tentatively TRBD2 (6 bases). Germline CDR1 reads SGHTA; CDR2 reads FQGNSA. The CDR3 contains 13 residues. The V gene lost 10 bases and the J gene lost 1 base, with 13 bases spanning the gap. This CDR3 reads CATAGRAQETQYF. Written as DNA, the CDR3 is TGTGCCACCGCGGGACGAGCCCAAGAGACCCAGTACTTC.

This chain joins TRBV4-2 and TRBJ2-7, with 7 bases aligning to TRBD1. Germline lookup yields CDR1 LGHNA and CDR2 YNFKEQ. The CDR3 extends over 17 amino acids. V lost 1 base and J lost 3; bases outside the gene matches: 12. Written as DNA, the CDR3 is TGTGCCAGCAGCCAAGTCTCCGACAGGGCCGTCTGCTACGAGCAGTACTTC. This encodes CASSQVSDRAVCYEQYF.

V gene TRBV4-2 combines with J gene TRBJ1-1, with D possibly TRBD1 on 5 matching bases. The CDR3 extends over 14 amino acids. V lost 4 bases and J 6 bases, leaving 15 bases between the germline ends. Germline V gene sequence: CDR1 LGHNA, CDR2 YNFKEQ. CDR3 bases: TGTGCCAGCAGCCCTAGGCCGGGGGAGGCTGAAGCTTTCTTT. Protein product: CASSPRPGEAEAFF.

The gene calls are TRBV2 and TRBJ1-1; TRBD1 is a possible D gene (5 bases). The CDR3 is 14 residues long. The V gene's germline CDR1 is SNHLY and CDR2 FYNNEI. V lost 7 bases to trimming and J lost 1 base, with 13 bases between them. The CDR3 is CASIRLQGNTEAFF. DNA of the CDR3: TGTGCCAGCATTCGCTTGCAGGGGAACACTGAAGCTTTCTTT.

The chain couples TRBV27 to TRBJ2-7, with D possibly being TRBD2 (6 bases). CDR1 and CDR2 from the germline V gene are MNHEY and SMNVEV (reference sequence). V lost 5 bases to trimming and J lost 2 bases, with 10 bases between them. The CDR3 extends over 13 amino acids. The CDR3 loop reads CASSLAGTYEQYF. CDR3 nucleotide sequence: TGTGCCAGCAGTCTGGCGGGGACCTACGAGCAGTACTTC.

The chain combines TRBV2 with TRBJ1-4; D gene uncertain. The V end was cut by 5 bases, the J end by 7 bases, with 11 bases between. Per the germline V gene, CDR1 is SNHLY and CDR2 is FYNNEI. The CDR3 runs to 13 residues. The CDR3 loop is CASSIGFREKLFF. The DNA of the CDR3 is TGTGCCAGCAGTATCGGGTTTCGTGAAAAACTGTTTTTT. Together with reference TRBV2 and TRBJ1-4, the CDR3 gives the full variable domain: EPEVTQTPSHQVTQMGQEVILRCVPISNHLYFYWYRQILGQKVEFLVSFYNNEISEKSEIFDDQFSVERPDGSNFTLKIRSTKLEDSAMYFCASSIGFREKLFFGSGTQLSVL.

The chain combines TRBV7-3 with TRBJ1-1; maybe TRBD1 (6 bases). The CDR3 is made up of 14 amino acids. CDR1 and CDR2 from the germline V gene are SGHTA and FQGTGA. Between the trimmed V and J ends, which lost 5 bases and 7 bases, there was a span of 17 bases. The CDR3 is CASSPWSRGGEAFF. The CDR3 DNA follows: TGTGCCAGCAGCCCCTGGTCCAGGGGCGGTGAAGCTTTCTTT.

This chain joins TRBV9 and TRBJ2-1; D is possibly TRBD2 (7 bases). CDR3 length: 17 amino acids. V lost 0 bases and J lost 1, with 14 bases in between. From germline, CDR1 is SGDLS and CDR2 YYNGEE. The CDR3 sequence is CASSVGRGGYSYNEQFF. DNA of the CDR3: TGTGCCAGCAGCGTAGGGAGGGGGGGCTATTCCTACAATGAGCAGTTCTTC.

The chain carries TRBV6-1 and TRBJ1-6; perhaps TRBD1 as D (5 bases). Germline V gives CDR1 MNHNS, CDR2 SASEGT. This CDR3 is built from 15 residues. The V gene lost 2 bases and the J gene lost 7 bases, with 12 bases spanning the gap. DNA for the CDR3: TGTGCCAGCAGTGAATTTGGGAGGGGAAATTCACCCCTCCACTTT. Amino acid sequence: CASSEFGRGNSPLHF.

CDR3 region: CASRGGQPNTEAFF. The DNA of the CDR3 is TGTGCCAGCAGGGGGGGACAGCCGAACACTGAAGCTTTCTTT. J is TRBJ1-1 and V is TRBV28; 7 positions match TRBD1. Germline V gene data show CDR1 as MDHEN and CDR2 as SYDVKM. V lost 6 bases, J lost 1 base, and 5 bases stayed unmatched. This CDR3 has 14 residues.